This T cell receptor (beta chain) comes out of a study of cytotoxic CD8 clonotypes in ibrutinib-treated CLL. Study outcomes and limitations: Samples from sustained-remission and progressing patients were taken at different times.

Between the trimmed V and J ends, which lost 4 bases and 5 bases, there was a span of 5 bases. CDR3 length: 11 residues. Germline V gene lookup returns CDR1 GTSNPN and CDR2 SVGIG (reference sequence). Turning to this clone: Its specificity is unknown.

TCRdb keeps only in-frame clones here, not all; method: immunoSEQ multiplex PCR. The data hold about 120,000 clones, with about 58% observed a single time. This TCR derives from a human donor with chronic lymphocytic leukemia. The chain is built from TRBV30 and TRBJ2-2; D gene uncertain. The sequences come from PBMCs, collected after 24 months of ibrutinib treatment. The CDR3 region is CAWNPTGELFF. CDR3 coding DNA: TGTGCCTGGAATCCGACCGGGGAGCTGTTTTTT.